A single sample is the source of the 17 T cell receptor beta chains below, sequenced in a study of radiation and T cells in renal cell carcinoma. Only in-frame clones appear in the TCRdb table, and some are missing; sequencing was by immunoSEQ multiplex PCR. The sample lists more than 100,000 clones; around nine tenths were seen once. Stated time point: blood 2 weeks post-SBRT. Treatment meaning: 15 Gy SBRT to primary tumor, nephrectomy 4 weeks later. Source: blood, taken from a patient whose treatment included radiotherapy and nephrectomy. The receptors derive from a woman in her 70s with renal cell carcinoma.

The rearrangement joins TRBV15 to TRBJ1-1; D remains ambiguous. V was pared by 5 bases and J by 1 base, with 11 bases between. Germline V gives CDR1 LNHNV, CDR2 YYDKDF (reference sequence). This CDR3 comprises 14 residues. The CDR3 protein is CATSGLGRNTEAFF. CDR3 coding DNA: TGTGCCACCAGCGGCCTTGGTAGGAACACTGAAGCTTTCTTT.

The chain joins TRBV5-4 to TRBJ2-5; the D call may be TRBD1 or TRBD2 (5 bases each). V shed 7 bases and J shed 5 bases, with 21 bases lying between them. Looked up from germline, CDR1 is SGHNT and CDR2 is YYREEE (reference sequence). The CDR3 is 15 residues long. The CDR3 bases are TGTGCCAGCGGCCTTTCCGGGACCCTAAGGGAGACCCAGTACTTC. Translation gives CASGLSGTLRETQYF.

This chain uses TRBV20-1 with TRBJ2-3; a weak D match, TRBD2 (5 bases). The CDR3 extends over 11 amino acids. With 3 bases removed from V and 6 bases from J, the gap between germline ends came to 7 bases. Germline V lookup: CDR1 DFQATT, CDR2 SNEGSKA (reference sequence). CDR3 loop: CSARRADTQYF. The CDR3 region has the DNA TGCAGTGCTAGGAGGGCTGATACGCAGTATTTT.

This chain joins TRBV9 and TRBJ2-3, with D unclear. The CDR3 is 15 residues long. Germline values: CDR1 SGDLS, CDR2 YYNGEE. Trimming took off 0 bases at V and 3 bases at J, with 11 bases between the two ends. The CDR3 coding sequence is TGTGCCAGCAGCGTAGGCGCAGTCGGTACAGATACGCAGTATTTT. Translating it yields CASSVGAVGTDTQYF.

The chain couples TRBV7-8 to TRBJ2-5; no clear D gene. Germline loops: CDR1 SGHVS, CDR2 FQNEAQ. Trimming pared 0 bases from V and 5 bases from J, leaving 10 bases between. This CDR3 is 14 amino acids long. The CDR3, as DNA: TGTGCCAGCAGCTTAGCGGGCCCTCGGGAGACCCAGTACTTC. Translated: CASSLAGPRETQYF.

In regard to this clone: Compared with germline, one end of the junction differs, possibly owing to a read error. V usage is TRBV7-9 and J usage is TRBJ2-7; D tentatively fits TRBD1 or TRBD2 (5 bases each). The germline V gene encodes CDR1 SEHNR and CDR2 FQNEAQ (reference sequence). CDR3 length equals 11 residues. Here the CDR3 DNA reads TGTGCCAGCAGCCCCGGGACGGTGGTTTTGTTC. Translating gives CASSPGTVVLF.

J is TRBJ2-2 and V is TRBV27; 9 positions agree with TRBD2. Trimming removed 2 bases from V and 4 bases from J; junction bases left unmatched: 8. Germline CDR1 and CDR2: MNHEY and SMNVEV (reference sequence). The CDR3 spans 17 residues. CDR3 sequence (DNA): TGTGCCAGCAGTTTAAGTCTAGCGGGGCAACCCACCGGGGAGCTGTTTTTT. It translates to CASSLSLAGQPTGELFF.

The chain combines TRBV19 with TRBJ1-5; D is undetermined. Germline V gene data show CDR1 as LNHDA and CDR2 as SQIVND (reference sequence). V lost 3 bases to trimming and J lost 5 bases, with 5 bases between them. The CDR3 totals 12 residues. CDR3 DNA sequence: TGTGCCAGTAGTATTCACGATCAGCCCCAGCATTTT. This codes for CASSIHDQPQHF.

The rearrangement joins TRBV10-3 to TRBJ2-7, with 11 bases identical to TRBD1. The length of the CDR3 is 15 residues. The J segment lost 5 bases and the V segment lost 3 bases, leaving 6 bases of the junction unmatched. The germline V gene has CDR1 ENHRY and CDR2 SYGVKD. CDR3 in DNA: TGTGCCATCAGTGAAGGAAGGGACAGGGGGGACGAGCAGTACTTC. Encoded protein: CAISEGRDRGDEQYF.

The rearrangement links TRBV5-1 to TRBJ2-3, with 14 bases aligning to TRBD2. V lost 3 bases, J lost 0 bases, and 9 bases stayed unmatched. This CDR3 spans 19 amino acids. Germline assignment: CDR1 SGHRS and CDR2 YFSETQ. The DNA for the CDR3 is TGCGCCAGCAGCTCGAGCGGGACTAGCGGGGGAGCTAGCACAGATACGCAGTATTTT. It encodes CASSSSGTSGGASTDTQYF.

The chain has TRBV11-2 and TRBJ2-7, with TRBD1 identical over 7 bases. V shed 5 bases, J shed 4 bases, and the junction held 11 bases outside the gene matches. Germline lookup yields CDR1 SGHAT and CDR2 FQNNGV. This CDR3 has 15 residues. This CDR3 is CASSLAPDRRYEQYF. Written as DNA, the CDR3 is TGTGCCAGCAGCCTCGCACCGGACAGGCGATACGAGCAGTACTTC.

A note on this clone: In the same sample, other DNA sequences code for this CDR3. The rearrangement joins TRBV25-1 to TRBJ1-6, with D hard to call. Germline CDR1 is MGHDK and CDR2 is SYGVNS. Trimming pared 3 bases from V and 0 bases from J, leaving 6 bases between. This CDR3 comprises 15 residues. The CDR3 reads CASSDGSSYNSPLHF. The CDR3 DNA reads TGTGCCAGCAGTGATGGCAGCTCCTATAATTCACCCCTCCACTTT.

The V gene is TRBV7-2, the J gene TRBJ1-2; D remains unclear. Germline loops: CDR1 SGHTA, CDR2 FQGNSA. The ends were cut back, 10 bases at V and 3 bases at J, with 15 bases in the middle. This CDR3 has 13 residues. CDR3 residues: CAIAGGSYYGYTF. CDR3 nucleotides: TGTGCCATCGCGGGAGGATCCTACTATGGCTACACCTTC.

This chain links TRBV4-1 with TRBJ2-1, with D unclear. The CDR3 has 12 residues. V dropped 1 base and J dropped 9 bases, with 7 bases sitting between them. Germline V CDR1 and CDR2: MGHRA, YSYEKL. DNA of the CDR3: TGCGCCAGCAGCCAAGTCGGTTCTGAGCAGTTCTTC. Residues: CASSQVGSEQFF.

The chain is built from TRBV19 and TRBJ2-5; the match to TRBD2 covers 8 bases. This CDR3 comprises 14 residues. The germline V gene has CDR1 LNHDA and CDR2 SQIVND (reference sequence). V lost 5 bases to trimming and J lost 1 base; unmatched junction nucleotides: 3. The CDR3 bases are TGTGCCAGTAGTCCTGGACTAGCCCAAGAGACCCAGTACTTC. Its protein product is CASSPGLAQETQYF.

The CDR3 reads CASSRTSGGAGDTQYF. DNA for the CDR3: TGTGCCAGCAGCAGGACTAGCGGGGGGGCCGGAGATACGCAGTATTTT. This chain joins TRBV7-2 and TRBJ2-3, with 15 bases fitting TRBD2. After removal of 5 bases from V and 5 bases from J, the junction contained 5 bases not matched to a gene. Germline CDR1 and CDR2: SGHTA and FQGNSA. CDR3 length: 16 amino acids.

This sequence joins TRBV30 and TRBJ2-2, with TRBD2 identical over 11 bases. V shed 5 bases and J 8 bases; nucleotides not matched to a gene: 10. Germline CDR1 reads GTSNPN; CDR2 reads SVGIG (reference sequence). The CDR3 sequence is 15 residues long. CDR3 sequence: CAWSGTSGRIGELFF. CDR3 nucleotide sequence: TGTGCCTGGTCCGGGACTAGCGGAAGGATAGGGGAGCTGTTTTTT. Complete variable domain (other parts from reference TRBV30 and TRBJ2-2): SQTIHQWPATLVQPVGSPLSLECTVEGTSNPNLYWYRQAAGRGLQLLFYSVGIGQISSEVPQNLSASRPQDRQFILSSKKLLLSDSGFYLCAWSGTSGRIGELFFGEGSRLTVL.